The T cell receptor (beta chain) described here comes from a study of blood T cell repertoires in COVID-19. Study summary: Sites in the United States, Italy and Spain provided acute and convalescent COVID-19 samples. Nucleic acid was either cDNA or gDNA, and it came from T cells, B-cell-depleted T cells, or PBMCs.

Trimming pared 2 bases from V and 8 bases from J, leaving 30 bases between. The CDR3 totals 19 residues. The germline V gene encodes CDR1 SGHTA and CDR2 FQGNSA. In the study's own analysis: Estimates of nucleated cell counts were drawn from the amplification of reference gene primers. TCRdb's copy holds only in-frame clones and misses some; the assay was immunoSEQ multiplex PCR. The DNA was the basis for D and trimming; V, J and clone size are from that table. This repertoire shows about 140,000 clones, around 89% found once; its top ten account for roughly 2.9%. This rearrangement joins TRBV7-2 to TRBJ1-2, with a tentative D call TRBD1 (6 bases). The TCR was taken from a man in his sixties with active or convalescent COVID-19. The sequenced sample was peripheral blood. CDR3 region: CASSLLRDNLLATYGGYTF. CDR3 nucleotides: TGTGCCAGCAGCTTACTCCGGGACAACCTTTTGGCTACCTATGGGGGCTACACCTTC.